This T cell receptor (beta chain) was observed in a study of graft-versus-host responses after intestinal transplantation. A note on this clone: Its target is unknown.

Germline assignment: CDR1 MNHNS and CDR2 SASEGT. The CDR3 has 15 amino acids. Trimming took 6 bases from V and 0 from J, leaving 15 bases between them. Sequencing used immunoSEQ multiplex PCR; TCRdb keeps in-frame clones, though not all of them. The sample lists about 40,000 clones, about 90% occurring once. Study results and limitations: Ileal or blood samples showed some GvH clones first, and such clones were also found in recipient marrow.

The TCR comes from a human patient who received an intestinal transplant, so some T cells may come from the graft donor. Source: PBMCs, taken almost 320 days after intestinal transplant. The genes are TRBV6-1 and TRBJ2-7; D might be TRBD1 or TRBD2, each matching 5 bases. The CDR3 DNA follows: TGTGCCAGCAGAGTTCCGGGACCCAGCTCCTACGAGCAGTACTTC. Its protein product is CASRVPGPSSYEQYF.